The rows below give T cell receptor beta chains drawn from one sample of a study of Ad26.COV2.S vaccination and SARS-CoV-2 variants. Measured with immunoSEQ multiplex PCR; TCRdb has only the in-frame clones, and not every one. The sample consists of about 350,000 clones, about 88% of them appearing once. The sequenced sample was peripheral blood, obtained in a trial of Ad26.COV2.S vaccine versus placebo. The receptors stem from a person between 18 and 59 years old who received the Ad26.COV2.S COVID-19 vaccine or a placebo. The conserved cysteine and the conserved F or W are not part of the CDR3 here. Fields, in order: V gene, CDR3 protein.

>TRBV7-3
ASSRWGTGISYEQY
>TRBV6-1
ASSEESPRTVLNEKLF
>TRBV18
ASSLRQGANEQF
>TRBV9
ASSVDKVTDTQY
>TRBV27
ASSSLDRDYEQF
>TRBV30
AWSRRVMNEKLF
>TRBV4-3
ASSVVTPGQGLFEQF
>TRBV3-1/TRBV3-2
ASSLSHRVLQPQH
>TRBV13
ASRIGLAGGRTGELF
>TRBV5-1
ASSRWTGVGEKLF
>TRBV30
AWSALSGSQPQH
>TRBV27
ASSPKGLAGGGNTDTQY
>TRBV28
ASSKGGTQEKLF
>TRBV28
ASSSGQEGEQF
>TRBV10-3
AISDVDGTDTQY
>TRBV19
ASTPGQSYNEQF
>TRBV6-5
ASSYRIAGAEQY
>TRBV18
ASSPTDGNTIY
>TRBV28
ASSLSGGNYGYT
>TRBV4-1
ASSPTQASGNTIY
>TRBV9
ASSVEGRTYEQY
>TRBV29-1
SVGTAKNEQY
>TRBV5-1
ASSFTGIYEQY
>TRBV6-5
ASERIGEAF
>TRBV6-5
ASSQRGTINEQF
>TRBV7-6
ASSDRTGGADTQY
>TRBV9
ASSVAVRRAANYGYT
>TRBV18
ASSPRQGETQY
>TRBV25-1
ASSMPESNYGYT
>TRBV27
AGGDPSTDTQY
>TRBV28
ASLPSGRLGQETQY
>TRBV5-1
ASRTSGYSYNEQF
>TRBV2
ASRVGEIGAF
>TRBV6-2/TRBV6-3
ASSYSGREQY
>TRBV7-2
ASSLQGNTEAF
>TRBV7-2
ASSYRRDRGSDTQY
>TRBV6-6
ASSYSGVGNQPQH
>TRBV27
ASSSGDRGWAMPQH
>TRBV18
ASSPPGEEQY
>TRBV3-1/TRBV3-2
ASSPRGNQPQH
>TRBV7-2
ASSLDGTGTMKTQY
>TRBV21-1
ASSIGGQGSDEQF
>TRBV13
ASSLVGGPLTDTQY
>TRBV28
ASRKDPNSPLH
>TRBV5-1
ASSLDGRAAKNTEAF
>TRBV30
AWSAPGQGIGYT
>TRBV4-1
ASSQDGSAGLAVN
>TRBV3-1/TRBV3-2
ASSQARNNSPLH
>TRBV7-3
ASSSLAGVFGAKNIQY
>TRBV15
ATSRDLGTVNQPQH
>TRBV7-6
ASSSTLAGVIEQF
>TRBV6-5
ASNRQGTEAF
>TRBV2
ASSDAGGLSPLH
>TRBV28
ASSLTGQGANGYT
>TRBV6-5
ASSSSGILSYNEQF